Following are 19 T cell receptor beta chains from one sample sequenced in a study of cytomegalovirus exposure and HLA in healthy donors (dated by TCRdb to 2016 to 2017). Library preparation was by the immunoSEQ multiplex PCR assay. What TCRdb holds here is the immuneACCESS table cut down to in-frame rearrangements. Part of the clones is not present; checked against another copy, under half of the missing clones reflect an unresolved V gene, and the others are unexplained. This sample has some 140,000 clones in its table, and almost 85% of those were observed once. Jointly, the top ten make up roughly 27% of the sample. Specimen: PBMCs. These receptors were obtained from a man under 40 in good health and CMV-seropositive.

In its sample, this clone was seen once. The chain combines TRBV5-4 with TRBJ2-1; 11 positions agree with TRBD2. This CDR3 is built from 17 residues. The germline V gene has CDR1 SGHNT and CDR2 YYREEE (reference sequence). The J segment lost 2 bases and the V segment lost 2 bases, leaving 6 bases of the junction unmatched. CDR3 coding DNA: TGTGCCAGCAGCTTACATAGCGGGGGGGGCCCCTACAATGAGCAGTTCTTC. Translated, it gives CASSLHSGGGPYNEQFF.

This clone came up many times. The J gene is TRBJ1-2, the V gene TRBV14; tentatively, D is TRBD1 (6 bases). The CDR3 consists of 14 residues. The germline V and J ends were trimmed by 5 bases and 1 base, with 11 bases remaining between them. Germline V gives CDR1 SGHDN, CDR2 FVKESK. CDR3 amino acids: CASSRTVYNYGYTF. CDR3 nucleotide sequence: TGTGCCAGCAGCAGGACAGTCTATAACTATGGCTACACCTTC.

The chain couples TRBV4-3 to TRBJ2-7; possible D gene TRBD1, 6 bases. CDR1 is LGHNA, CDR2 YSLEER, per germline. This CDR3 spans 17 amino acids. Trimming took off 0 bases at V and 2 bases at J, with 17 bases between the two ends. The CDR3: CASSQESWDIGAYEQYF. The CDR3 DNA sequence: TGCGCCAGCAGCCAAGAGAGTTGGGACATAGGAGCCTACGAGCAGTACTTC.

The chain employs TRBV9 and TRBJ2-1; 11 bases align to TRBD2. V lost 2 bases and J lost 4; bases outside the gene matches: 11. Germline CDR1 reads SGDLS; CDR2 reads YYNGEE. The CDR3 runs to 18 residues. CDR3 residues: CASSVPKPSGRTYNEQFF. CDR3 coding DNA: TGTGCCAGCAGCGTTCCAAAACCTAGCGGGAGGACATACAATGAGCAGTTCTTC.

The chain is built from TRBV7-9 and TRBJ1-2; D is undetermined. The CDR3 extends over 13 amino acids. The germline V gene has CDR1 SEHNR and CDR2 FQNEAQ (reference sequence). The ends were cut back, 3 bases at V and 6 bases at J, with 11 bases in the middle. The CDR3 bases are TGTGCCAGCAGCTTTCGAAACTTGGATGGCTACACCTTC. This encodes CASSFRNLDGYTF.

The V and J genes are TRBV14 and TRBJ2-5, with D tentatively TRBD1 (5 bases). Per the germline V gene, CDR1 is SGHDN and CDR2 is FVKESK. CDR3 size: 15 residues. Trimming left V 0 bases short and J 5 bases short, with 13 bases between. CDR3 protein: CASSQDAGIWETQYF. The CDR3 DNA sequence: TGTGCCAGCAGCCAAGATGCAGGGATTTGGGAGACCCAGTACTTC.

This clone occurred once. The gene calls are TRBV6-1 and TRBJ1-3, with TRBD1 as a possible D gene (5 bases). The CDR3 extends over 13 amino acids. The V gene lost 7 bases and the J gene lost 4 bases, with 11 bases spanning the gap. Germline V CDR1 and CDR2: MNHNS, SASEGT. CDR3 loop: CASTPAGGNTIYF. The CDR3 bases are TGTGCCAGCACCCCAGCAGGGGGAAACACCATATATTTT.

This clone was observed a single time. The chain has TRBV18 and TRBJ1-1, with D perhaps TRBD1 (5 bases). From germline, CDR1 is KGHSH and CDR2 LQKENI. Trimming took off 1 base at V and 1 base at J, with 10 bases between the two ends. CDR3 length: 15 amino acids. The CDR3 is CASSPLAGPNTEAFF. Written as DNA, the CDR3 is TGTGCCAGCTCACCACTGGCAGGGCCGAACACTGAAGCTTTCTTT.

V usage is TRBV11-1 and J usage is TRBJ2-2; TRBD1 matches at 7 bases. From germline, CDR1 is SGHAT and CDR2 FQDESV (reference sequence). V lost 5 bases, J lost 6 bases, and 12 bases stayed unmatched. The CDR3 length is 16 residues. Written as DNA, the CDR3 is TGTGCCAGCAGCGCCAACCGGGACAGCTGGGCCGGGGAGCTGTTTTTT. Its protein product is CASSANRDSWAGELFF. Variable domain in full (rest from reference TRBV11-1 and TRBJ2-2): EAEVAQSPRYKITEKSQAVAFWCDPISGHATLYWYRQILGQGPELLVQFQDESVVDDSQLPKDRFSAERLKGVDSTLKIQPAELGDSAMYLCASSANRDSWAGELFFGEGSRLTVL.

The chain joins TRBV7-3 to TRBJ2-1, with TRBD2 as a possible D gene (5 bases). V was pared by 8 bases and J by 3 bases, with 11 bases between. This CDR3 spans 13 amino acids. Germline loops: CDR1 SGHTA, CDR2 FQGTGA. CDR3 nucleotides: TGTGCCAGCGGCACCGGGGTCTACAATGAGCAGTTCTTC. As protein: CASGTGVYNEQFF.

The V call is TRBV2, the J call TRBJ1-1; TRBD1 aligns across 7 bases. This CDR3 region has 16 residues. V was pared by 3 bases and J by 7 bases, with 14 bases of the junction left unmatched. Germline V gene lookup returns CDR1 SNHLY and CDR2 FYNNEI. For the CDR3, the DNA is TGTGCCAGCAGTGATTGGGACAGCTATATGAACGGTGAAGCTTTCTTT. This encodes CASSDWDSYMNGEAFF.

J is TRBJ2-3 and V is TRBV13; TRBD1 matches at 9 bases. The CDR3 extends over 15 amino acids. Unmatched junction bases numbered 4, after V lost 5 bases and J lost 1 base. CDR1 is PRHDT and CDR2 is FYEKMQ in the germline V gene (reference sequence). CDR3 nucleotides: TGTGCCAGCAGCGACTACAGGGGGCGCACAGATACGCAGTATTTT. Protein sequence: CASSDYRGRTDTQYF.

The V and J genes are TRBV10-1 and TRBJ2-7, with D possibly matching TRBD1 (6 bases). V was pared by 8 bases and J by 2 bases, with 22 bases between. CDR3 length: 16 amino acids. In germline, CDR1 is WNHNN, CDR2 SYGVQD (reference sequence). The CDR3, as DNA: TGCGCCAGCCTACTTGGCAGGGGCGGCGCAACCTACGAGCAGTACTTC. Protein product: CASLLGRGGATYEQYF.

V is TRBV27 and J is TRBJ1-5; 7 bases align to TRBD1. Germline-derived CDR1 and CDR2 are MNHEY and SMNVEV (reference sequence). J gave up 4 bases and V 2 bases, and 5 bases lay outside the gene matches. This CDR3 contains 15 residues. CDR3 region: CASSLNEGANQPQHF. Written as DNA, the CDR3 is TGTGCCAGCAGTTTAAATGAGGGGGCGAATCAGCCCCAGCATTTT.

This chain connects TRBV19 to TRBJ1-6; TRBD1 is a possible D gene (5 bases). Germline lookup yields CDR1 LNHDA and CDR2 SQIVND (reference sequence). CDR3 size: 15 residues. The V end lost 5 bases, the J end lost 1 base, and 9 bases lay between the germline ends. The CDR3 loop reads CASSGGESYNSPLHF. As DNA, the CDR3 is TGTGCCAGTAGTGGGGGGGAGTCCTATAATTCACCCCTCCACTTT.

This rearrangement joins TRBV19 to TRBJ1-5, with unresolved D. The V and J ends lost 0 bases and 4 bases respectively, with 7 bases between them. The CDR3 has 14 residues. Looked up from germline, CDR1 is LNHDA and CDR2 is SQIVND (reference sequence). CDR3 protein: CASSIEGANQPQHF. In DNA form, the CDR3 reads TGTGCCAGTAGTATAGAGGGAGCTAATCAGCCCCAGCATTTT.

This clone was detected only a few times. The chain links TRBV20-1 to TRBJ2-5; the match to TRBD2 covers 7 bases. Germline-derived CDR1 and CDR2 are DFQATT and SNEGSKA (reference sequence). The CDR3 has 10 amino acids. V trimming: 7 bases; J trimming: 5 bases; junction bases outside the gene matches: 1. CDR3 region: CSGGGETQYF. CDR3 nucleotides: TGCAGTGGGGGAGGGGAGACCCAGTACTTC.

This clone was counted a few times. This chain uses TRBV7-2 with TRBJ1-5; D possibly corresponds to TRBD1 (5 bases). The germline CDR1 and CDR2 sequences are SGHTA and FQGNSA. Between the trimmed V and J ends, which lost 5 bases and 3 bases, there was a span of 17 bases. The CDR3 runs to 16 residues. The CDR3 reads CASSTSVGQVNQPQHF. The CDR3 nucleotides are TGTGCCAGCAGCACCAGCGTGGGGCAGGTCAATCAGCCCCAGCATTTT.

CDR3 loop: CATRQNTDTQYF. DNA of the CDR3: TGTGCCACCCGACAGAACACAGATACGCAGTATTTT. The rearrangement links TRBV6-1 to TRBJ2-3, with D perhaps TRBD1 (5 bases). The CDR3 totals 12 residues. The V gene's germline CDR1 is MNHNS and CDR2 SASEGT. Trimming left V 10 bases short and J 2 bases short, with 10 bases between.